A selection of T cell receptor beta chains follows, all from one sample in a study of vaccination effects on CD4 cells after COVID-19. TCRdb keeps only in-frame clones here, not all; method: immunoSEQ multiplex PCR. The repertoire holds roughly 24,000 clones, with around 73% as singletons. These TCRs are of unknown antigen specificity. The sample here was CD4+ T cells from PBMCs cultured with SARS-CoV-2 spike peptides, taken before COVID-19 vaccination. The receptors derive from a human donor who received a COVID-19 vaccine. The CDR3 runs from the conserved cysteine through the conserved F or W. The D gene is left open where the match is weak. Expanded clones get a size class; other rows say once, few or many, or leave the size out.

v_call,d_call,clone_size,j_call,cdr3_nt,cdr3_aa
TRBV4-1,.,.,TRBJ2-4,TGCGCCAGCAGCCAAATAGATCTAGCCAAAAACATTCAGTACTTC,CASSQIDLAKNIQYF
TRBV10-1,.,.,TRBJ2-7,TGCGCCAGCAGTGAAGGGTCCCCGATACTGTACGAGCAGTACTTC,CASSEGSPILYEQYF
TRBV21-1,.,.,TRBJ2-7,TGTGCCAGCAGCCCCCAAGGGGGTAACGAGCAGTACTTC,CASSPQGGNEQYF
TRBV29-1,.,few,TRBJ1-5,TGCAGCGTAGCGGAGGGGAGGGGGCAGCCCCAGCATTTT,CSVAEGRGQPQHF
TRBV2,TRBD2,few,TRBJ2-2,TGTGCCAGCAGGGAGCGTCCCACGGCCGGGGGGATGTTTTTT,CASRERPTAGGMFF
TRBV5-1,.,.,TRBJ2-3,TGCGCCAGCAGCTTGCGGCTCCGTGCGGGGCTAAACTCTAGCACAGATACGCAGTATTTT,CASSLRLRAGLNSSTDTQYF
TRBV9,.,once,TRBJ2-3,TGTGCCAGCAGCGTAGGGACTACAAACACAGATACGCAGTATTTT,CASSVGTTNTDTQYF
TRBV5-1,.,.,TRBJ2-1,TGCGCCAGCAGCTTGGTGCAGGGGAATCGAGATGAGCAGTTCTTC,CASSLVQGNRDEQFF
TRBV11-2,.,.,TRBJ2-7,TGTGCCAGCAGCTCTTTACGTTCGGGACGCCGGGCTGGGGAGCAGTACTTC,CASSSLRSGRRAGEQYF
TRBV3-1/TRBV3-2,.,.,TRBJ2-2,TGTGCCAGCAGCATAAACAGCTTGACGAACACCGGGGAGCTGTTTTTT,CASSINSLTNTGELFF
TRBV2,.,.,TRBJ2-3,TGTGCCAGCAGTATTGGGGGGAGCACAGATACGCAGTATTTT,CASSIGGSTDTQYF
TRBV10-2,.,.,TRBJ1-6,TGCGCCAGCAGCGAGACCCTAACTTTCAGAAGACAGCCTAATTCACCCCTCCACTTT,CASSETLTFRRQPNSPLHF
TRBV27,TRBD1,.,TRBJ1-5,TGTGCCAGCAGTTTATCCCCGTCCGGGACAGGGAGGAATAGCAATCAGCCCCAGCATTTT,CASSLSPSGTGRNSNQPQHF
TRBV7-7,.,.,TRBJ2-2,TGTGCCAGCAGCCAGGGACGGTTACTTAACACCGGGGAGCTGTTTTTT,CASSQGRLLNTGELFF
TRBV10-3,TRBD1,few,TRBJ1-6,TGTGCCATCAGTGAGTCTATACAGGGGGACTCACCCCTCCACTTT,CAISESIQGDSPLHF
TRBV7-8,TRBD1,.,TRBJ1-5,TGTGCCAGCAGCCAACCGGGACAGGGGATCTATAGCAATCAGCCCCAGCATTTT,CASSQPGQGIYSNQPQHF
TRBV19,.,.,TRBJ1-1,TGTGCCGGCCTTTCCCGAGGTCAGGGGAGAACTGAAGCTTTCTTT,CAGLSRGQGRTEAFF
TRBV6-6,.,.,TRBJ2-3,TGTGCCAGCAGTGTCCCCCGGGGCGGGAGCACAGATACGCAGTATTTT,CASSVPRGGSTDTQYF
TRBV3-1/TRBV3-2,.,.,TRBJ1-5,TGTGCCAGCAGCCAAGACAGCGACCAGCCCCAGCATTTT,CASSQDSDQPQHF
TRBV27,.,once,TRBJ2-2,TGTGCCAGCAGTTTAGCAGCCGGGGAGCTGTTTTTT,CASSLAAGELFF
TRBV2,TRBD1,.,TRBJ2-1,TGTGCCAGCAGTGAAGCTGTCGGACAGGGATCCAATGAGCAGTTCTTC,CASSEAVGQGSNEQFF
TRBV5-1,.,.,TRBJ2-1,TGCGCCAGCAGCCCGATAGGAACTAGCACCTACAATGAGCAGTTCTTC,CASSPIGTSTYNEQFF
TRBV2,TRBD1,few,TRBJ1-1,TGTGCCACCGGACAGGAAGTTATGAACACTGAAGCTTTCTTT,CATGQEVMNTEAFF
TRBV5-4,.,.,TRBJ2-1,TGTGCCAGCAGCCCGGGGGTTAGCGGAGTCAATGAGCAGTTCTTC,CASSPGVSGVNEQFF